These 18 T cell receptor beta chains originate from one sample sequenced in a study of cytomegalovirus exposure and HLA in healthy donors. PCR used 60 Vbeta primers and 13 Jbeta primers. The method was immunoSEQ multiplex PCR; TCRdb's version includes in-frame clones alone and lacks a portion of them. The sample shows 130,000 to 150,000 clones, around 81% of them seen only once. The sequencing input was PBMCs. The receptors originated from a middle-aged man in good health and CMV-seropositive.

This clone occurred a few times. The genes are TRBV29-1 and TRBJ2-2; 10 bases line up with TRBD2. V shed 4 bases, J shed 6 bases, and the junction held 2 bases outside the gene matches. Germline V gene lookup returns CDR1 SQVTM and CDR2 ANQGSEA. This CDR3 comprises 13 residues. CDR3 sequence: CSVVLAGSGELFF. Here the CDR3 DNA reads TGCAGCGTTGTACTAGCGGGGTCCGGGGAGCTGTTTTTT.

The V gene is TRBV5-1, the J gene TRBJ2-1, with 11 bases matching TRBD2. CDR1 and CDR2 from the germline V gene are SGHRS and YFSETQ. With 8 bases clipped from V and 7 bases from J, the junction kept 8 bases outside the gene matches. The CDR3 is 14 amino acids. As DNA, the CDR3 is TGCGCCAGTAGCGGGGGGGCTCCTCCAAATGAGCAGTTCTTC. Its translation is CASSGGAPPNEQFF. The variable domain in full, completed from reference TRBV5-1 and TRBJ2-1, reads KAGVTQTPRYLIKTRGQQVTLSCSPISGHRSVSWYQQTPGQGLQFLFEYFSETQRNKGNFPGRFSGRQFSNSRSEMNVSTLELGDSALYLCASSGGAPPNEQFFGPGTRLTVL.

The rearrangement uses TRBV5-1 and TRBJ2-7; tentatively, D is TRBD2 (5 bases). The CDR3 is 13 residues long. Germline CDR1 SGHRS, CDR2 YFSETQ. V was shortened by 4 bases and J by 6 bases, with 14 bases between the two germline ends. The DNA of the CDR3 is TGCGCCAGCAGCACGGGGTCCCTCGGCGAGCAGTACTTC. Protein: CASSTGSLGEQYF.

CDR3 sequence: CASRPQGWAGNTIYF. CDR3 DNA sequence: TGTGCCAGCAGGCCACAGGGTTGGGCTGGAAACACCATATATTTT. The V and J genes are TRBV5-8 and TRBJ1-3; D possibly corresponds to TRBD1 (6 bases). The CDR3 loop spans 15 amino acids. Germline CDR1 and CDR2: SGHTS and YDEGEE. Between the trimmed V and J ends, which lost 5 bases and 2 bases, there was a span of 14 bases.

The rearrangement uses TRBV27 and TRBJ1-1, with 7 bases that match TRBD1. Germline CDR1 reads MNHEY; CDR2 reads SMNVEV (reference sequence). J lost 3 bases, V lost 5 bases, and 3 bases had no gene match. The CDR3 has 13 amino acids. DNA for the CDR3: TGTGCCAGCAGTGGCCAGGGGGACACTGAAGCTTTCTTT. This translates into CASSGQGDTEAFF.

The J gene is TRBJ2-2, the V gene TRBV19; TRBD1 agrees at 7 bases. Germline values: CDR1 LNHDA, CDR2 SQIVND (reference sequence). The CDR3 covers 12 residues. As DNA, the CDR3 is TGTGGGTCGAGGGGGCAATCCGGGGAGCTGTTTTTT. Its translation: CGSRGQSGELFF.

This chain links TRBV4-3 with TRBJ2-1, with 11 bases aligning to TRBD2. CDR3 length: 14 residues. V gave up 4 bases and J gave up 15 bases; unmatched junction bases: 11. Germline-derived CDR1 and CDR2 are LGHNA and YSLEER. In DNA, the CDR3 is TGCGCCAGCAGCCTGACTAGCGGGGCAATGAGCCGGTTCTTC. As protein: CASSLTSGAMSRFF.

This clone appeared a few times. The J gene is TRBJ2-1, the V gene TRBV7-9, with TRBD2 identical over 7 bases. The trim removed 5 bases at V and 1 base at J, leaving 17 bases unmatched. Germline CDR1 SEHNR, CDR2 FQNEAQ (reference sequence). This CDR3 has 19 amino acids. CDR3 sequence reads: CASSTRSGDPMGSYNEQFF. The CDR3 region has the DNA TGTGCCAGCAGCACCCGAAGCGGGGACCCGATGGGGTCCTACAATGAGCAGTTCTTC.

The chain is built from TRBV15 and TRBJ1-1; D gene ambiguous. This CDR3 is 14 amino acids long. Trimming took off 3 bases at V and 4 bases at J, with 12 bases between the two ends. Germline assignment: CDR1 LNHNV and CDR2 YYDKDF (reference sequence). CDR3: CATSSQTVATEAFF. CDR3 DNA: TGTGCCACCAGCAGTCAGACGGTAGCCACTGAAGCTTTCTTT.

This chain connects TRBV29-1 to TRBJ2-1; 8 nucleotides agree with TRBD2. The CDR3 sequence is 15 residues long. The trim removed 0 bases at V and 7 bases at J, leaving 8 bases unmatched. Germline loops: CDR1 SQVTM, CDR2 ANQGSEA. CDR3 DNA: TGCAGCGTTGAAGAAGCTACGGGGGGGGGAAATGAGCAGTTCTTC. This codes for CSVEEATGGGNEQFF.

This chain links TRBV7-2 with TRBJ1-1, with a possible D match to TRBD1 (5 bases). CDR1 is SGHTA, CDR2 FQGNSA, per germline. Trimming removed 0 bases at V and 11 bases at J, with 10 bases between. CDR3 size: 12 residues. The CDR3 reads CASSLAGGSAFF. The CDR3 DNA reads TGTGCCAGCAGCTTAGCGGGGGGTTCGGCTTTCTTT.

V gene TRBV6-5 combines with J gene TRBJ2-7; 7 bases are shared with TRBD2. The germline CDR1 and CDR2 sequences are MNHEY and SVGAGI. The length of the CDR3 is 12 residues. V trimming: 10 bases; J trimming: 2 bases; junction bases outside the gene matches: 5. The CDR3 spells CATGTNPYEQYF. The CDR3, as DNA: TGTGCCACCGGGACTAACCCCTACGAGCAGTACTTC.

V and J are TRBV7-8 and TRBJ2-1; TRBD2 matches at 8 bases. There are 15 residues in the CDR3. Trimming took 0 bases from V and 6 from J; bases not matched to a gene: 4. The V gene's germline CDR1 is SGHVS and CDR2 FQNEAQ. The CDR3 sequence: CASSLAALAGNEQFF. The DNA for the CDR3 is TGTGCCAGCAGCTTAGCGGCCCTAGCGGGCAATGAGCAGTTCTTC.

V usage is TRBV11-3 and J usage is TRBJ2-5; maybe TRBD2 (6 bases). Germline CDR1 and CDR2: SGHNT and YENEEA. Trimming took off 5 bases at V and 4 bases at J, with 8 bases between the two ends. This CDR3 comprises 12 residues. CDR3 bases: TGTGCCAGCAGCCGGGGAGGAGAGACCCAGTACTTC. This codes for CASSRGGETQYF.

This rearrangement joins TRBV6-1 to TRBJ1-5; 7 bases match TRBD1. The CDR3 is made up of 14 amino acids. J was trimmed by 3 bases and V by 6 bases; bases with no gene match: 5. The V gene's germline CDR1 is MNHNS and CDR2 SASEGT. The CDR3 loop reads CASRTGTANQPQHF. In nucleotides, the CDR3 is TGTGCCAGCAGGACAGGGACGGCCAATCAGCCCCAGCATTTT.

This chain uses TRBV28 with TRBJ1-5, with 9 bases lining up with TRBD1. Germline trimming cut 8 bases from V and 5 bases from J; bases unmatched to any gene: 13. Germline CDR1 and CDR2: MDHEN and SYDVKM. CDR3 size: 16 residues. This chain's CDR3 is CASSPLDRGSHQPQHF. DNA for the CDR3: TGTGCCAGCTCGCCTCTAGACAGGGGGTCTCATCAGCCCCAGCATTTT.

This clone was seen more than once but under ten times. The rearrangement links TRBV5-1 to TRBJ2-3; 9 nucleotides align to TRBD2. The CDR3 totals 14 residues. With 5 bases clipped from V and 1 base from J, the junction kept 2 bases outside the gene matches. The germline gives CDR1 SGHRS, CDR2 YFSETQ. The CDR3 coding sequence is TGCGCCAGCAGTTCTAGCGGGGGCACAGATACGCAGTATTTT. Translated, it gives CASSSSGGTDTQYF.

The rearrangement joins TRBV28 to TRBJ1-2, with D possibly matching TRBD1 (6 bases). V was cut by 5 bases and J by 10 bases, with 23 bases left in between. The CDR3 is 15 residues long. Germline values: CDR1 MDHEN, CDR2 SYDVKM. CDR3 residues: CASSTIRDNLLDYTF. Written as DNA, the CDR3 is TGTGCCAGCAGTACTATAAGGGACAATCTGTTGGACTACACCTTC.